Each of the 15 T cell receptor beta chains below was sequenced from the same sample in a study of blood T cell repertoires in COVID-19. Sequenced by immunoSEQ multiplex PCR; TCRdb stores in-frame clones only, minus some. The sample shows some 160,000 clones, under 90% of them seen only once. Sequencing was carried out using peripheral blood. Receptor source: a woman over 75 with acute or convalescent COVID-19.

The chain links TRBV19 to TRBJ1-1; no definite D call. CDR1 and CDR2 from the germline V gene are LNHDA and SQIVND (reference sequence). V lost 5 bases to trimming and J lost 2 bases, with 15 bases between them. CDR3 size: 15 residues. In nucleotides, the CDR3 is TGTGCCAGTAGTCCTGGCCCGTCGCCCAACACTGAAGCTTTCTTT. Translation: CASSPGPSPNTEAFF.

J is TRBJ1-2 and V is TRBV30, with TRBD1 matching over 9 bases. The germline CDR1 and CDR2 sequences are GTSNPN and SVGIG (reference sequence). This CDR3 region has 14 residues. V was clipped by 3 bases and J by 5 bases; unmatched bases: 7. Written as DNA, the CDR3 is TGTGCCTGGAGGCCCCCCGGACAGGGGTATGGCTACACCTTC. It encodes CAWRPPGQGYGYTF. Looking up the rest from reference TRBV30 and TRBJ1-2 gives the full variable domain: SQTIHQWPATLVQPVGSPLSLECTVEGTSNPNLYWYRQAAGRGLQLLFYSVGIGQISSEVPQNLSASRPQDRQFILSSKKLLLSDSGFYLCAWRPPGQGYGYTFGSGTRLTVV.

The gene calls are TRBV12-3 or TRBV12-4 and TRBJ1-5, with no clear D. V was pared by 5 bases and J by 5 bases, with 7 bases between. This CDR3 is built from 12 residues. The CDR3 region is CASSPFDQPQHF. Here the CDR3 DNA reads TGTGCCAGCAGTCCGTTTGATCAGCCCCAGCATTTT.

This clone was found once. The chain has TRBV12-3 or TRBV12-4 and TRBJ1-5; weak D call: TRBD1 (5 bases). The V end lost 4 bases, the J end lost 9 bases, and 10 bases lay between the germline ends. This CDR3 is 12 amino acids long. This CDR3 reads CASSSGGSPQHF. DNA of the CDR3: TGTGCCAGCAGTTCTGGGGGGTCGCCCCAGCATTTT.

The gene calls are TRBV7-2 and TRBJ2-5; the match to TRBD2 covers 9 bases. Germline lookup yields CDR1 SGHTA and CDR2 FQGNSA. This CDR3 region has 16 residues. J lost 5 bases, V lost 5 bases, and 12 bases had no gene match. This CDR3 is CASSPTTRGGWETQYF. Written as DNA, the CDR3 is TGTGCCAGCAGCCCTACGACGCGGGGGGGTTGGGAGACCCAGTACTTC.

The rearrangement joins TRBV19 to TRBJ2-7, with TRBD2 matching over 9 bases. The CDR3 covers 15 residues. Losses at the gene ends were 5 bases for V and 2 bases for J; bases not matched to a gene: 7. The germline V gene has CDR1 LNHDA and CDR2 SQIVND (reference sequence). CDR3 residues: CASSPRVAGAYEQYF. Here the CDR3 DNA reads TGTGCCAGTAGTCCTCGAGTAGCGGGAGCCTACGAGCAGTACTTC.

The rearrangement uses TRBV6-5 and TRBJ2-3, with a possible D match to TRBD1 (6 bases). Germline CDR1 is MNHEY and CDR2 is SVGAGI. V lost 4 bases and J 3 bases, leaving 14 bases between the germline ends. The length of the CDR3 is 15 residues. The CDR3 is CASSSPGQQTDTQYF. CDR3 DNA sequence: TGTGCCAGCAGTTCGCCGGGACAACAGACAGATACGCAGTATTTT.

The chain recombines TRBV7-9 with TRBJ2-7; possibly TRBD1 for D (6 bases). This CDR3 spans 16 amino acids. CDR1 and CDR2 from the germline V gene are SEHNR and FQNEAQ (reference sequence). Trimming removed 3 bases at V and 6 bases at J, with 21 bases between. DNA of the CDR3: TGTGCCAGCAGCTTGCTCCAGCAGGGGACGTGGTTCGAGCAGTACTTC. Translated, it gives CASSLLQQGTWFEQYF. Full variable domain (missing parts from reference TRBV7-9 and TRBJ2-7): DTGVSQNPRHKITKRGQNVTFRCDPISEHNRLYWYRQTLGQGPEFLTYFQNEAQLEKSRLLSDRFSAERPKGSFSTLEIQRTEQGDSAMYLCASSLLQQGTWFEQYFGPGTRLTVT.

J is TRBJ2-4 and V is TRBV6-6, with D tentatively TRBD2 (5 bases). V lost 5 bases, J lost 0 bases, and 11 bases lay in between. From germline, CDR1 is MNHNY and CDR2 SVGAGI (reference sequence). The CDR3 totals 15 residues. CDR3 loop: CASSEGGLAKNIQYF. The DNA for the CDR3 is TGTGCCAGCAGTGAGGGCGGCCTAGCCAAAAACATTCAGTACTTC.

The DNA of the CDR3 is TGTGCCAGCAGTTTTGAAGGGGGAAGGAATCAGCCCCAGCATTTT. This translates into CASSFEGGRNQPQHF. This rearrangement joins TRBV27 to TRBJ1-5, with D possibly TRBD1 on 6 matching bases. CDR1 is MNHEY, CDR2 SMNVEV, per germline (reference sequence). This CDR3 comprises 15 residues. The ends were cut back, 3 bases at V and 4 bases at J, with 13 bases in the middle.

The rearrangement uses TRBV6-5 and TRBJ2-5; perhaps TRBD2 as D (5 bases). The CDR3 runs to 15 residues. The V gene's germline CDR1 is MNHEY and CDR2 SVGAGI. V lost 6 bases and J 3 bases, leaving 17 bases between the germline ends. CDR3 sequence: CASSRSGVNKETQYF. Written as DNA, the CDR3 is TGTGCCAGCAGCCGGAGCGGAGTCAATAAAGAGACCCAGTACTTC.

This clone came up a few times. The chain uses TRBV19 and TRBJ1-4, with 7 bases fitting TRBD1. V trimming: 7 bases; J trimming: 7 bases; junction bases outside the gene matches: 12. This CDR3 region has 15 residues. Germline CDR1 LNHDA, CDR2 SQIVND (reference sequence). CDR3 nucleotide sequence: TGTGCCAGTACCCCTCGGACAGGCGAAGGTGAAAAACTGTTTTTT. As protein: CASTPRTGEGEKLFF.

The V gene is TRBV2, the J gene TRBJ2-3; 9 nucleotides match TRBD1. After removal of 4 bases from V and 4 bases from J, the junction contained 6 bases not matched to a gene. The CDR3 runs to 15 residues. The germline CDR1 and CDR2 sequences are SNHLY and FYNNEI. The CDR3 DNA sequence: TGTGCCAGCAGTGGAGAACAGGGGGCCGCAGATACGCAGTATTTT. Its translation is CASSGEQGAADTQYF.

This clone appeared a few times. The gene calls are TRBV10-3 and TRBJ1-2; maybe TRBD1 (6 bases). The V gene lost 3 bases and the J gene lost 4 bases, with 12 bases spanning the gap. The CDR3 is 14 amino acids. The germline CDR1 and CDR2 sequences are ENHRY and SYGVKD. CDR3 residues: CAISDYRDLYGYTF. CDR3 in DNA: TGTGCCATCAGTGACTACAGGGACCTCTATGGCTACACCTTC.

This clone was counted only a few times. The chain uses TRBV3-1 (or the pseudogene TRBV3-2) and TRBJ1-4; no definite D call. V was shortened by 1 base and J by 3 bases, with 6 bases between the two germline ends. The CDR3 sequence is 14 residues long. Germline assignment: CDR1 LGHDT and CDR2 YNNKEL (reference sequence). Here the CDR3 DNA reads TGTGCCAGCAGCCAAGCTCGGTCTAATGAAAAACTGTTTTTT. It codes for CASSQARSNEKLFF.